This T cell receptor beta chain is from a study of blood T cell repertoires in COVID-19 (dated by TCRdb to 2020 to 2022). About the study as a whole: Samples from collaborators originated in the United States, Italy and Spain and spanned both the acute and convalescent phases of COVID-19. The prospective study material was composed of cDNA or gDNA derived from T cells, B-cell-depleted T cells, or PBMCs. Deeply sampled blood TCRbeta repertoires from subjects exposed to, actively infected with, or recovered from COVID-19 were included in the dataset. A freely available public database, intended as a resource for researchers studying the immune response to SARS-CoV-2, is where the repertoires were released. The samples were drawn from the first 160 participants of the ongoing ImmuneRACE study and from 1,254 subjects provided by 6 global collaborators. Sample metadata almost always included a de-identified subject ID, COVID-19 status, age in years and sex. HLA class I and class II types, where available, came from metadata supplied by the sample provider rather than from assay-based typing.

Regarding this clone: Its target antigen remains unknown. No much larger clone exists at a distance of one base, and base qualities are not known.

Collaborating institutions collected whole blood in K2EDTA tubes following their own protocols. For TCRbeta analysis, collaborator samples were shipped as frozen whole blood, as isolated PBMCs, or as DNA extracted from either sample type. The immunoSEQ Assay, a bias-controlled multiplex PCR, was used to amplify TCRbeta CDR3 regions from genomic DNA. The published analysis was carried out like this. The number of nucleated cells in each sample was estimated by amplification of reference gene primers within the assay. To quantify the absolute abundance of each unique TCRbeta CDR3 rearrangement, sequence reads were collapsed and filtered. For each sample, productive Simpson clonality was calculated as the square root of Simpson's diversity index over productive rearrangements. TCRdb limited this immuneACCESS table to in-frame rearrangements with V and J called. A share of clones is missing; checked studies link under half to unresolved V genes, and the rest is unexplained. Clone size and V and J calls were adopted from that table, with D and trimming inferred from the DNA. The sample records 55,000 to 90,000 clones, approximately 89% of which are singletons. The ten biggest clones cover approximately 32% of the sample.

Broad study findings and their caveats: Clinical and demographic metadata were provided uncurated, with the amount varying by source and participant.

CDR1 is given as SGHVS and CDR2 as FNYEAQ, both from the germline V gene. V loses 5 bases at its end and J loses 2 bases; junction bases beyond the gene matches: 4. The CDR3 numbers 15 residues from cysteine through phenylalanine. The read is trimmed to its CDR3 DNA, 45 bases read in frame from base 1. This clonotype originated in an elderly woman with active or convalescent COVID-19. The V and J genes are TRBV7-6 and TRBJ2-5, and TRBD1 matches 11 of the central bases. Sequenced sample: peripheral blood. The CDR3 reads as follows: CASSPGTGGQETQYF. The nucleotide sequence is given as TGTGCCAGCAGCCCTGGGACAGGGGGGCAAGAGACCCAGTACTTC.